Listed below are T cell receptor beta chains from one sample, sequenced in a study of cytomegalovirus exposure and HLA in healthy donors. TCRdb keeps only in-frame clones here, not all; method: immunoSEQ multiplex PCR. The sample holds about 160,000 clones, roughly 80% seen once. Sequencing was performed on PBMCs. Source of these receptors: a woman aged 18 to 35 in good health and CMV-seronegative. Each CDR3 is given with its conserved first and last residue.

j_gene: TRBJ2-2; v_gene: TRBV28; CDR3aa: CASSLDRNGELFF
j_gene: TRBJ2-7; v_gene: TRBV27; CDR3aa: CASRAPGLAGARLNEQYF
j_gene: TRBJ2-4; v_gene: TRBV5-6; CDR3aa: CASSFSGVKNIQYF
j_gene: TRBJ1-1; v_gene: TRBV18; CDR3aa: CASSPLGTGTTEAFF
j_gene: TRBJ1-4; v_gene: TRBV28; CDR3aa: CASSGSAGYEKLFF
j_gene: TRBJ1-1; v_gene: TRBV9; CDR3aa: CASSVRQGTTEAFF
j_gene: TRBJ1-2; v_gene: TRBV5-6; CDR3aa: CASSRTGLHGYTF
j_gene: TRBJ1-5; v_gene: TRBV27; CDR3aa: CASSLVQGVGQPQHF
j_gene: TRBJ1-1; v_gene: TRBV18; CDR3aa: CASSPIRHPNEAFF
j_gene: TRBJ2-3; v_gene: TRBV2; CDR3aa: CASSEWTVTDTQYF
j_gene: TRBJ2-1; v_gene: TRBV6-5; CDR3aa: CASSYSLAGAHEQFF
j_gene: TRBJ2-3; v_gene: TRBV28; CDR3aa: CASSLFGGGSLDTQYF
j_gene: TRBJ2-1; v_gene: TRBV28; CDR3aa: CASTYGTPGNEQFF
j_gene: TRBJ2-2; v_gene: TRBV15; CDR3aa: CATSRGGGRGTGELFF
j_gene: TRBJ2-3; v_gene: TRBV4-3; CDR3aa: CASSQDPPQGAFADTQYF
j_gene: TRBJ2-3; v_gene: TRBV7-9; CDR3aa: CSSSPLTDTQYF